This T cell receptor (beta chain) was recorded in a study of response to subunit inactivated influenza vaccine. V lost 4 bases and J lost 2, with 13 bases in between. Looked up from germline, CDR1 is SGDLS and CDR2 is YYNGEE. The CDR3 length is 14 residues. TCRdb reanalysed the RT-PCR reads using MiXCR and keeps one entry per CDR3 protein. The sample lists around 160,000 distinct CDR3 sequences; 11% were seen once. The source was non-naive T cells sorted from PBMCs, collected 40 to 50 days after vaccination. This TCR was sampled from a man aged 45-60 years who received an inactivated influenza vaccine. V is TRBV9 and J is TRBJ2-7; D uncertain. CDR3 protein: CASSQTPAPYEQYF. The CDR3 DNA is TGTGCCAGCAGCCAGACTCCAGCCCCCTACGAGCAGTACTTC. The full variable domain, in which reference TRBV9 and TRBJ2-7 provide the parts outside the CDR3, is DSGVTQTPKHLITATGQRVTLRCSPRSGDLSVYWYQQSLDQGLQFLIQYYNGEERAKGNILERFSAQQFPDLHSELNLSSLELGDSALYFCASSQTPAPYEQYFGPGTRLTVT.